The clone carrying this T cell receptor (beta chain) was observed a few times. Its antigen is unknown. The record originates from a study of response to subunit inactivated influenza vaccine. Study-wide results and caveats: The authors suggested that few new T cells are recruited per seasonal influenza vaccination.

TCRdb independently ran MiXCR on the RT-PCR reads; one entry per CDR3 protein. The sample lists more than 600,000 distinct CDR3 sequences, roughly 18% seen once, with roughly 11% in the top ten. Trimming removed 4 bases from V and 5 bases from J, with 15 bases in between. CDR1 is MNHNS and CDR2 is SASEGT in the germline V gene. This CDR3 has 14 residues. This TCR derives from a man in his fifties or sixties who received an inactivated influenza vaccine. Sequenced material: PBMCs from blood, taken roughly 5 days after vaccination. The chain employs TRBV6-1 and TRBJ2-7, with D perhaps being TRBD1 or TRBD2 (6 bases each). This CDR3 is CASSVSQGTHEQYF. In DNA form, the CDR3 reads TGTGCCAGCAGTGTGAGTCAGGGGACTCACGAGCAGTACTTC.